Described below is a single TCR beta chain sequence and its context. The source of the sample is a study of cytomegalovirus exposure and HLA in healthy donors. Each donor's status was that of a healthy bone marrow donor. Donors were nominally healthy when sampled, though unrecorded immune exposures were likely. The primer mix had 60 Vbeta and 13 Jbeta primers. Sequencing was performed with immunoSEQ multiplex PCR; in TCRdb, only in-frame clones are kept and a portion is missing. The table shows about 160,000 clones, with approximately 80% occurring only once. The CDR3 is 12 amino acids. Trimming stripped 3 bases from V and 11 bases from J, with 13 bases between. Germline V gives CDR1 LNHDA, CDR2 SQIVND (reference sequence).

Specimen: PBMCs. The TCR was taken from a young man in good health and CMV-seronegative. The rearrangement links TRBV19 to TRBJ1-1; tentatively, D is TRBD1 (5 bases). The CDR3 sequence is CASSIGLGGAFF. The CDR3 DNA follows: TGTGCCAGTAGTATCGGTTTGGGGGGGGCTTTCTTT.